Below are 10 T cell receptor beta chains sequenced from a single sample in a study of blood T cells in healthy people across ages. A second PCR, run for roughly 7 to 11 cycles, used a sample-barcoded 5' primer plus a J-beta primer mix. TCRdb reprocessed the 5' RACE reads via MiXCR and lists one record per CDR3 protein. This sample has around 800,000 distinct CDR3 sequences, with less than 70% found just once. Sequenced sample: blood. These receptors all come from an elderly man in good health.

This clonotype has only a few counts. This chain joins TRBV6-5 and TRBJ1-5; 9 nucleotides agree with TRBD1. CDR3 length equals 15 residues. The junction had 2 bases not matched to a gene; V was cut back by 2 bases and J by 3 bases. From germline, CDR1 is MNHEY and CDR2 SVGAGI. CDR3 loop: CASSYRQGVNQPQHF. DNA for the CDR3: TGTGCCAGCAGTTACCGACAGGGGGTCAATCAGCCCCAGCATTTT.

CDR3 amino acids: CASSLTYWSYEQFF. CDR3 bases: TGTGCCAGCAGCTTAACGTACTGGTCCTATGAGCAGTTCTTC. The J gene is TRBJ2-1, the V gene TRBV7-2; no clear D gene. The ends were cut back, 2 bases at V and 8 bases at J, with 13 bases in the middle. The CDR3 is 14 amino acids. The V gene's germline CDR1 is SGHTA and CDR2 FQGNSA.

The genes are TRBV27 and TRBJ2-5; 12 bases align to TRBD2. Germline assignment: CDR1 MNHEY and CDR2 SMNVEV (reference sequence). The CDR3 runs 16 residues. Trimming at V came to 3 bases and at J to 5 bases, leaving 7 bases not matched to a gene. The CDR3 spells CASSFRASGRGETQYF. The CDR3 region has the DNA TGTGCCAGCAGTTTTAGAGCTAGCGGGAGGGGCGAGACCCAGTACTTC.

This clonotype has a handful of counts. V and J are TRBV5-6 and TRBJ2-7; D gene unclear. Judging by the DNA end, TRBJ2-5 fits better; the J call may be wrong. The CDR3 loop spans 14 amino acids. Per the germline V gene, CDR1 is SGHDT and CDR2 is YYEEEE. As DNA, the CDR3 is TGTGCCAGCAGCTTGATGGGGATACAAGAGACCCAGTACTTC. Protein sequence: CASSLMGIQETQYF.

This sequence joins TRBV20-1 and TRBJ2-1, with D possibly being TRBD2 (6 bases). Deletions cut 5 bases from V and 5 bases from J, with 13 bases between. The length of the CDR3 is 13 residues. The germline V gene encodes CDR1 DFQATT and CDR2 SNEGSKA (reference sequence). The CDR3 nucleotides read TGCAGTGCTCCGGGACTCGCCAACAATGAGCAGTTCTTC. It is translated as CSAPGLANNEQFF.

The chain links TRBV27 to TRBJ2-3; possibly TRBD2 for D (5 bases). CDR3 length equals 14 residues. The germline V and J ends were trimmed by 6 bases and 3 bases, with 13 bases remaining between them. CDR1 is MNHEY, CDR2 SMNVEV, per germline (reference sequence). In nucleotides, the CDR3 is TGTGCCAGCAGCCCGAGACTACGAACAGATACGCAGTATTTT. Encoded protein: CASSPRLRTDTQYF.

This clonotype was observed a handful of times. V usage is TRBV5-1 and J usage is TRBJ2-4, with a weak D call TRBD1 (5 bases). CDR1 is SGHRS, CDR2 YFSETQ, per germline. The CDR3 covers 19 residues. Trimming removed 6 bases from V and 0 bases from J, with 25 bases in between. This CDR3 reads CASNLMRQKIILAKNIQYF. The CDR3 coding sequence is TGCGCCAGCAATCTTATGCGACAGAAAATTATATTAGCCAAAAACATTCAGTACTTC.

The rearrangement links TRBV2 to TRBJ2-7, with 7 bases matching TRBD1. V shed 5 bases and J 6 bases; nucleotides not matched to a gene: 1. Germline CDR1 SNHLY, CDR2 FYNNEI. The CDR3 has 11 residues. The CDR3 sequence is CASSWDSEQYF. The CDR3 bases are TGTGCCAGCAGTTGGGACAGCGAGCAGTACTTC.

This clonotype was seen a handful of times. The rearrangement uses TRBV4-1 and TRBJ1-2, with D perhaps matching TRBD1 (6 bases). The CDR3 spans 15 residues. CDR1 MGHRA and CDR2 YSYEKL come from the germline V gene. The V end lost 5 bases, the J end lost 2 bases, and 15 bases lay between the germline ends. CDR3 amino acids: CASSAHGGGNYGYTF. The CDR3 nucleotides read TGCGCCAGCAGCGCCCACGGCGGGGGCAACTATGGCTACACCTTC.

This clonotype was seen a few times. The chain couples TRBV2 to TRBJ1-2; 10 positions agree with TRBD1. With 6 bases clipped from V and 2 bases from J, the junction kept 3 bases outside the gene matches. Germline lookup yields CDR1 SNHLY and CDR2 FYNNEI. This CDR3 is built from 14 residues. CDR3 loop: CASSAGQGNYGYTF. DNA of the CDR3: TGTGCCAGCAGCGCGGGACAGGGGAACTATGGCTACACCTTC.